This T cell receptor beta chain comes out of a study of response to subunit inactivated influenza vaccine. MiXCR, run by TCRdb on the RT-PCR reads, gives a single entry per CDR3 protein. This table has some 150,000 distinct CDR3 sequences, less than 15% appearing once. This clonotype was picked up a small number of times. Germline V gene data show CDR1 as DFQATT and CDR2 as SNEGSKA (reference sequence). Losses at the gene ends were 3 bases for V and 4 bases for J; bases not matched to a gene: 18. This CDR3 has 18 amino acids. The same data also contributed to another study, on T cells expressing NK-cell markers. Per that paper: TCR beta libraries carry UMIs added by 5'RACE template switching. These clonotypes also led the CD3+CD56-NKG2C+ fraction in several donors.

Sequences were derived from CD8+ T cells sorted from PBMCs, sampled about 11 days after vaccination. The chain joins TRBV20-1 to TRBJ2-3, with TRBD1 matching 8 bases. The source is a man aged 50 to 59 who received an inactivated influenza vaccine. CDR3 region: CSASLLDRGDLPPDTQYF. The CDR3 DNA sequence: TGCAGTGCTAGTCTTCTCGACAGGGGCGATTTACCACCAGATACGCAGTATTTT.